This T cell receptor beta chain appears in the sequencing data of a study of shared clonotypes between healthy human individuals. Looking at the study overall: The study used three CD4 naive, three CD4 memory, two CD8 naive and one CD8 memory plate per donor. The study, taken as a whole, reports: Blood was the sole source, and tissue repertoires probably differ.

Some clones are missing from TCRdb's copy, which holds only in-frame ones; the method was immunoSEQ multiplex PCR. Among about 1,800,000 clones listed, approximately 95% were seen once. As for this clone: What it recognizes is unknown.

The CDR3 sequence is 13 residues long. Germline values: CDR1 MNHEY, CDR2 SMNVEV (reference sequence). V was pared by 8 bases and J by 2 bases, with 13 bases between. CD45RO-negative, CCR7-positively selected cells formed the naive CD8 fraction, excluding terminally differentiated effector memory CD45RA+ cells. This clonotype was obtained from a man between 18 and 29 years old in good health. The chain joins TRBV27 to TRBJ2-7; TRBD1 is a possible D gene (6 bases). The source material was naive CD8+ T cells sorted from blood. The CDR3 sequence: CASAPGQAYEQYF. The CDR3, as DNA: TGTGCCAGCGCGCCGGGACAAGCCTACGAGCAGTACTTC.